This T cell receptor (beta chain) derives from a study of blood T cells in healthy people across ages. Next came a second PCR, run for roughly 6 to 11 cycles, which used a sample-barcoded 5' primer along with a J-beta primer mix. TCRdb reprocessed the 5' RACE reads with MiXCR, giving one entry per CDR3 protein. The sample yields fewer than 2 million distinct CDR3 sequences, about two fifths seen once. With regard to this clonotype: Its antigen remains unidentified. The CDR3 end shows no conserved phenylalanine or tryptophan, and so a read error is likely.

Looked up from germline, CDR1 is SQVTM and CDR2 is ANQGSEA. Trimming shortened V by 4 bases and J by 6 bases, and 17 bases separated the two germline ends. The CDR3 totals 14 residues. Notes on the study in general: Per million T cells, TCR beta diversity dropped about linearly as age rose.

The clonotype comes from a human donor in good health. Sequencing was done on a sample of blood. V gene TRBV29-1 combines with J gene TRBJ2-3; possible D gene TRBD2, 6 bases. The CDR3 sequence: CSVAFTGGGDTQYL. As DNA, the CDR3 is TGCAGCGTTGCTTTCACAGGAGGAGGGGATACGCAGTATCTT.